Sequencing of this T cell receptor beta chain was carried out in a study of T and B cells in COVID-19 patients. Study-wide results and caveats: The recovered cohort had 2,300 or so exclusive TCR clusters, including around 31 low generation probability clusters.

BIOMED2 TRB-A/B primer pools were used in multiplex TRB PCR. TCRdb fed the multiplex PCR reads into MiXCR, producing one record per CDR3 protein. Altogether 12,000 to 15,000 distinct CDR3 sequences are present, under 30% being singletons, with the ten largest covering nearly 7%. The V and J ends lost 3 bases and 4 bases, in that order; junction bases with no gene match: 4. Germline CDR1 is KGHSH and CDR2 is LQKENI. The CDR3 is made up of 16 amino acids. This clonotype was picked up many times. Its target is not known. Blood genomic DNA input for TRB amplification was roughly 220-500 ng. The sequenced sample consisted of blood. The V and J genes are TRBV18 and TRBJ1-5; TRBD1 agrees at 12 bases. This receptor was taken from a human donor who had recovered from COVID-19. The CDR3 DNA sequence: TGTGCCAGCTCACCCGGGACAGGGGGCGCAAATCAGCCCCAGCATTTT. It codes for CASSPGTGGANQPQHF.